This T cell receptor beta chain came from a study of T cells in Graves' hyperthyroidism and ophthalmopathy. In germline, CDR1 is MDHEN, CDR2 SYDVKM. This CDR3 comprises 12 residues. As for this clonotype: Germline is not matched at one junction end, which may reflect a read error.

PBMCs were obtained from 10 ml fresh peripheral blood. RNA transcripts provided the source from which TCR beta CDR3 regions were amplified. The HTBI primer set was used in a first-round RT-PCR of the TCR CDR3. TCRdb redid the calling of the multiplex PCR reads with MiXCR, one entry per CDR3 protein. The table records about 640,000 distinct CDR3 sequences, around 13% of them present only once. Sequences were obtained from blood. This sequence originates from a woman in her 50s with Graves' ophthalmopathy. The chain employs TRBV28 and TRBJ2-7, with D tentatively TRBD2 (5 bases). The CDR3 DNA is TGTGCCACCAGTAGCGCCCTGGACGAGCAGTACTTC. This gives the protein CATSSALDEQYF.